These 23 T cell receptor beta chains were all obtained from the same sample, sequenced in a study of blood T cell repertoires in COVID-19. The method was immunoSEQ multiplex PCR; TCRdb's version includes in-frame clones alone and lacks a portion of them. The repertoire includes fewer than 200,000 clones, roughly 84% of them detected once, and 3% to 3.5% sits in the top ten. Sequencing was performed on PBMCs or T cells enriched from blood (not recorded which). The receptors were sampled from a woman aged 25 to 39 who had been exposed to COVID-19.

Note on this clone: The junction shows a germline mismatch at one end, possibly a read error. The chain couples TRBV12-3 or TRBV12-4 to TRBJ2-7, with TRBD1 identical over 10 bases. The CDR3 extends over 12 amino acids. In DNA, the CDR3 is TGTGCCAGCAGTTTAGCCGGGACAGGGGCGGACTTC. Amino acids: CASSLAGTGADF.

The chain carries TRBV18 and TRBJ1-5; D is possibly TRBD1 (5 bases). The ends were cut back, 3 bases at V and 0 bases at J, with 15 bases in the middle. Germline-derived CDR1 and CDR2 are KGHSH and LQKENI. This CDR3 spans 17 amino acids. CDR3 coding DNA: TGTGCCAGCTCACCTGACAGTATTAAAGTTAGCAATCAGCCCCAGCATTTT. Its translation is CASSPDSIKVSNQPQHF.

The chain combines TRBV9 with TRBJ2-2; a possible D gene is TRBD2 (5 bases). The germline V and J ends were trimmed by 6 bases and 4 bases, with 16 bases remaining between them. CDR1 and CDR2 (germline): SGDLS, YYNGEE. CDR3 length: 15 amino acids. CDR3 sequence (DNA): TGTGCCAGCACTAAAGGACTCGGTAGCACCGGGGAGCTGTTTTTT. Encoded protein: CASTKGLGSTGELFF.

The chain couples TRBV11-2 to TRBJ1-1, with D unresolved. The V end lost 5 bases, the J end lost 5 bases, and 12 bases lay between the germline ends. Germline loops: CDR1 SGHAT, CDR2 FQNNGV. The CDR3 loop spans 13 amino acids. The CDR3 DNA reads TGTGCCAGCAGCCATGACACGGGGACTGAAGCTTTCTTT. Translated, it gives CASSHDTGTEAFF.

CDR3 protein: CASSNMPGQGAGELFF. The CDR3 bases are TGTGCCAGTAGTAACATGCCGGGACAGGGGGCCGGGGAGCTGTTTTTT. The V gene is TRBV19, the J gene TRBJ2-2, with TRBD1 identical over 11 bases. CDR3 length: 16 amino acids. The V gene's germline CDR1 is LNHDA and CDR2 SQIVND (reference sequence). The J segment lost 6 bases and the V segment lost 4 bases, leaving 7 bases of the junction unmatched.

This clone was seen just once. This chain uses TRBV6-5 with TRBJ2-1, with D perhaps TRBD2 (6 bases). This CDR3 has 15 amino acids. Per germline, CDR1 MNHEY and CDR2 SVGAGI. V was cut by 6 bases and J by 0 bases, with 12 bases left in between. The CDR3 sequence: CASRRGGDSYNEQFF. CDR3 sequence (DNA): TGTGCCAGCAGGCGGGGCGGGGACTCCTACAATGAGCAGTTCTTC.

This chain uses TRBV29-1 with TRBJ2-3, with D possibly matching TRBD2 (6 bases). CDR1 and CDR2 (germline): SQVTM, ANQGSEA. V lost 1 base and J lost 1, with 12 bases in between. This CDR3 spans 15 amino acids. The CDR3 nucleotides read TGCAGCGTTGAAGGAGGAGGGGTGGGCACAGATACGCAGTATTTT. It is translated as CSVEGGGVGTDTQYF.

This rearrangement joins TRBV25-1 to TRBJ1-1, with a tentative D call TRBD1 (6 bases). Trimming took off 3 bases at V and 1 base at J, with 9 bases between the two ends. The CDR3 has 14 residues. Germline CDR1 MGHDK, CDR2 SYGVNS. CDR3 sequence (DNA): TGTGCCAGCAGTGATTCGGACAGGAACACTGAAGCTTTCTTT. This encodes CASSDSDRNTEAFF.

V gene TRBV28 combines with J gene TRBJ2-3; D is possibly TRBD1 (6 bases). This CDR3 is 16 amino acids long. Deletions cut 5 bases from V and 1 base from J, with 16 bases between. Germline CDR1 MDHEN, CDR2 SYDVKM. This CDR3 is CASSRSVDSRTDTQYF. The CDR3 coding sequence is TGTGCCAGCAGTCGCTCCGTGGACAGCCGCACAGATACGCAGTATTTT.

The V gene is TRBV29-1, the J gene TRBJ2-7; weak D call: TRBD1 (7 bases). Germline loops: CDR1 SQVTM, CDR2 ANQGSEA. The CDR3 runs 15 residues. Trimming left V 1 base short and J 2 bases short, with 15 bases between. The CDR3 here is CSVEVGAGGPYEQYF. Here the CDR3 DNA reads TGCAGCGTTGAAGTAGGGGCAGGGGGGCCCTACGAGCAGTACTTC.

Comments on this clone: A read error may produce the germline difference seen at one junction end. The chain carries TRBV6-2 or TRBV6-3 and TRBJ2-3; 10 bases map to TRBD2. CDR1 and CDR2 from the germline V gene are MNHEY and SVGEGT. The CDR3 has 17 residues. CDR3 region: CASSYATTSGYTDTQYF. The CDR3 bases are TGTGCCAGCAGTTACGCGACGACTAGCGGGTACACAGATACACAGTATTTT.

The chain combines TRBV19 with TRBJ1-5; D may be TRBD1 (6 bases). Trimming took off 5 bases at V and 6 bases at J, with 17 bases between the two ends. The CDR3 runs 15 residues. Germline CDR1 reads LNHDA; CDR2 reads SQIVND (reference sequence). The CDR3 DNA sequence: TGTGCCAGTAGTTTACAGGGAAACCTTATTCAGCCCCAGCATTTT. The encoded protein is CASSLQGNLIQPQHF.

The chain is built from TRBV5-6 and TRBJ1-4, with 8 bases aligning to TRBD1. The CDR3 has 14 amino acids. Germline CDR1 and CDR2: SGHDT and YYEEEE. J was trimmed by 8 bases and V by 0 bases; bases with no gene match: 3. Here the CDR3 DNA reads TGTGCCAGCAGCTTGGTCAGGGGGCCGGAAAAACTGTTTTTT. This gives the protein CASSLVRGPEKLFF.

The chain uses TRBV4-1 and TRBJ1-1; 7 bases are a match to TRBD1. The CDR3 is 18 residues long. V shed 3 bases and J 3 bases; nucleotides not matched to a gene: 16. Germline V gene lookup returns CDR1 MGHRA and CDR2 YSYEKL. The CDR3 DNA reads TGCGCCAGCAGCCAGGACCCTACCTTGGGACAGCTACACACTGAAGCTTTCTTT. This gives the protein CASSQDPTLGQLHTEAFF.

Here the CDR3 reads CASSVAKTGLSNYGYTF. The DNA of the CDR3 is TGTGCCAGCAGCGTAGCTAAGACAGGGCTATCTAACTATGGCTACACCTTC. The chain is built from TRBV9 and TRBJ1-2, with 7 bases fitting TRBD1. The CDR3 runs to 17 residues. CDR1 SGDLS and CDR2 YYNGEE come from the germline V gene. The V and J ends lost 0 bases and 0 bases, in that order; junction bases with no gene match: 8.

The rearrangement joins TRBV5-1 to TRBJ1-1; TRBD1 is a possible D gene (5 bases). Trimming took off 3 bases at V and 4 bases at J, with 10 bases between the two ends. Germline loops: CDR1 SGHRS, CDR2 YFSETQ. The CDR3 is 13 amino acids. This CDR3 is CASSSQGSTEAFF. As DNA, the CDR3 is TGCGCCAGCAGCTCTCAGGGAAGCACTGAAGCTTTCTTT.

This chain connects TRBV11-2 to TRBJ2-7, with TRBD2 identical over 11 bases. CDR1 SGHAT and CDR2 FQNNGV come from the germline V gene. CDR3 length: 15 amino acids. Trimming at V came to 3 bases and at J to 2 bases, leaving 3 bases not matched to a gene. The CDR3 is CASSFNSGGAYEQYF. As DNA, the CDR3 is TGTGCCAGCAGCTTTAATAGCGGGGGGGCCTACGAGCAGTACTTC.

This clone appeared a few times. The chain employs TRBV4-1 and TRBJ1-6; possibly TRBD1 for D (5 bases). Germline lookup yields CDR1 MGHRA and CDR2 YSYEKL. Trimming took 2 bases from V and 0 from J, leaving 14 bases between them. The CDR3 extends over 18 amino acids. Here the CDR3 DNA reads TGCGCCAGCAGCCAAATCGACAGTGGGATCTCCTATAATTCACCCCTCCACTTT. This gives the protein CASSQIDSGISYNSPLHF.

This CDR3 is CASSQSRGGVEQYF. The DNA of the CDR3 is TGTGCCAGCAGCCAATCACGGGGGGGCGTCGAGCAGTACTTC. V gene TRBV3-1 (or the pseudogene TRBV3-2) combines with J gene TRBJ2-7, with 8 bases aligning to TRBD2. Per the germline V gene, CDR1 is LGHDT and CDR2 is YNNKEL (reference sequence). Trimming at V came to 2 bases and at J to 6 bases, leaving 6 bases not matched to a gene. This CDR3 has 14 amino acids.

This clone was seen only a few times. J is TRBJ1-4 and V is TRBV7-9, with TRBD1 identical over 8 bases. This CDR3 has 15 amino acids. CDR1 is SEHNR and CDR2 is FQNEAQ in the germline V gene (reference sequence). V gave up 3 bases and J gave up 11 bases; unmatched junction bases: 11. The CDR3 spells CASSLATGGGLKLFF. In nucleotides, the CDR3 is TGTGCCAGCAGCTTGGCCACAGGGGGAGGGTTGAAACTGTTTTTT.

This clone has ten or more counts. The rearrangement links TRBV10-2 to TRBJ1-2; 7 bases align to TRBD1. V was clipped by 7 bases and J by 2 bases; unmatched bases: 13. Looked up from germline, CDR1 is WSHSY and CDR2 is SAAADI. The CDR3 is 16 amino acids. The CDR3: CASTGPGQFSNYGYTF. Here the CDR3 DNA reads TGCGCCAGCACAGGTCCGGGACAGTTTTCCAACTATGGCTACACCTTC.

The rearrangement uses TRBV6-4 and TRBJ1-4; perhaps TRBD1 as D (5 bases). Trimming took off 2 bases at V and 2 bases at J, with 9 bases between the two ends. The CDR3 length is 15 residues. The germline V gene has CDR1 MRHNA and CDR2 SNTAGT. As DNA, the CDR3 is TGTGCCAGCAGTGACACTGGGGCCACTAATGAAAAACTGTTTTTT. This codes for CASSDTGATNEKLFF.

This clone was seen only once. This rearrangement joins TRBV12-5 to TRBJ2-1; D possibly corresponds to TRBD2 (6 bases). This CDR3 region has 19 residues. The V end lost 0 bases, the J end lost 5 bases, and 23 bases lay between the germline ends. Germline CDR1 reads LGHNT; CDR2 reads FRNRAP. CDR3: CASGLVLTAGPATDNEQFF. The CDR3 DNA reads TGTGCTAGTGGTTTGGTACTCACCGCGGGACCGGCTACAGACAATGAGCAGTTCTTC. The full variable domain, with the rest looked up from reference TRBV12-5 and TRBJ2-1, is DARVTQTPRHKVTEMGQEVTMRCQPILGHNTVFWYRQTMMQGLELLAYFRNRAPLDDSGMPKDRFSAEMPDATLATLKIQPSEPRDSAVYFCASGLVLTAGPATDNEQFFGPGTRLTVL.